This paragraph covers one T cell receptor beta chain sequence. The antigen is not known. Ahead of sequencing, the ViraFEST assay grew antigen-specific CD4+ T cells using viral peptide pools. CD4+ T cell isolation took place after approximately 11 days of culture. Each vaccine recipient was nucleocapsid antibody negative and had no prior SARS-CoV-2 infection. On days 3 and 7, fresh IL-2 medium replaced half the medium. V gave up 4 bases and J gave up 3 bases; unmatched junction bases: 9. CDR1 is SGHTA, CDR2 FQGNSA, per germline. The CDR3 sequence is 16 residues long. TCRdb keeps only in-frame clones here, not all; method: immunoSEQ multiplex PCR. The data show more than 40,000 clones, around 78% seen once. The data derive from a study of vaccination effects on CD4 cells after COVID-19. The study's findings and limits: Few convalescent patients were studied, and early post-infection samples were lacking. There was only 1 of 255 vaccine-induced clones in healthy vaccinees that cross-reacted with common cold coronaviruses.

Sequencing was performed on CD4+ T cells from PBMCs cultured with SARS-CoV-2 spike peptides, taken before COVID-19 vaccination. The sequence came from a human donor who received a COVID-19 vaccine. The V and J genes are TRBV7-2 and TRBJ1-3, with 7 bases fitting TRBD1. The CDR3 DNA sequence: TGTGCCAGCAGCTACCACCCGGGGACAGTTGGAAACACCATATATTTT. Translation: CASSYHPGTVGNTIYF.